The 21 T cell receptor beta chains below come from one sample, sequenced in a study of T cell repertoires in cytomegalovirus infection. Antigens for these TCRs are unknown. TCRdb itself ran the reads through MiXCR, one entry per CDR3 protein. Among approximately 260,000 distinct CDR3 sequences, roughly 21% were seen once, and the ten largest hold about 21%. The sequences come from cultured PBMCs, collected from culture after CMV antigen stimulation. These TCRs come from a human donor in good health (CMV status not recorded). Some clones in this sample may be carry-over from other donors' samples.

In its sample, this clonotype was seen many times. The V and J genes are TRBV6-5 and TRBJ2-6; no reliable D call. This CDR3 is 16 amino acids long. V lost 3 bases, J lost 0 bases, and 9 bases lay in between. Per the germline V gene, CDR1 is MNHEY and CDR2 is SVGAGI. The CDR3 spells CASSYFTDSGANVLTF. The CDR3 region has the DNA TGTGCCAGCAGTTATTTCACGGACTCTGGGGCCAACGTCCTGACTTTC.

The chain couples TRBV9 to TRBJ2-3; 9 bases are a match to TRBD2. V lost 4 bases and J lost 3; bases outside the gene matches: 12. Germline CDR1 and CDR2: SGDLS and YYNGEE. The CDR3 spans 17 residues. CDR3 bases: TGTGCCAGCAGCAAAGTAGCTAGCGGGATAGGTACAGATACGCAGTATTTT. It yields the protein CASSKVASGIGTDTQYF.

The chain combines TRBV19 with TRBJ2-1, with D perhaps given as TRBD1 or TRBD2 (6 bases each). Germline V gene data show CDR1 as LNHDA and CDR2 as SQIVND (reference sequence). The CDR3 contains 15 residues. V lost 3 bases and J lost 8, with 17 bases in between. The CDR3 region has the DNA TGTGCCAGTAGTATGAGGTCCAGGGGAGGAGATGAGCAGTTCTTC. Its protein product is CASSMRSRGGDEQFF.

V is TRBV6-2 or TRBV6-3 and J is TRBJ2-7; the match to TRBD1 covers 9 bases. Per the germline V gene, CDR1 is MNHEY and CDR2 is SVGEGT. J was trimmed by 2 bases and V by 5 bases; bases with no gene match: 7. CDR3 length: 15 residues. This chain's CDR3 is CASSPPGQGTYEQYV. The DNA for the CDR3 is TGTGCCAGCAGTCCACCGGGACAGGGAACCTACGAGCAGTACGTC.

The chain recombines TRBV2 with TRBJ2-2, with D tentatively TRBD2 (5 bases). This CDR3 spans 14 amino acids. The germline V gene has CDR1 SNHLY and CDR2 FYNNEI. The V and J ends lost 8 bases and 3 bases respectively, with 13 bases between them. DNA of the CDR3: TGTGCCAGCCGAGAGGGATCAGACACCGGGGAGCTGTTTTTT. Its translation is CASREGSDTGELFF.

This clonotype has just a few counts. The CDR3 DNA reads as TGTGCCAGCAGGCGGACTAGCGGGGACAATGAGCAGTTCTTC. The encoded protein is CASRRTSGDNEQFF. The V gene is TRBV6-1, the J gene TRBJ2-1, with 12 bases matching TRBD2. The CDR3 covers 14 residues. J was trimmed by 5 bases and V by 6 bases; bases with no gene match: 2. Germline V gives CDR1 MNHNS, CDR2 SASEGT.

The gene calls are TRBV12-3 or TRBV12-4 and TRBJ1-4; D not resolved. The V and J ends lost 3 bases and 0 bases respectively, with 14 bases between them. The CDR3 is 17 amino acids. DNA for the CDR3: TGTGCCAGCAGTTTCCGAATGGCAGAGGCAACTAATGAAAAACTGTTTTTT. The encoded protein is CASSFRMAEATNEKLFF.

The CDR3 DNA reads TGTGCCAGCAGTTACTTACCAGCGGGAGTTTCGGGTGAGCAGTTCTTC. Translating gives CASSYLPAGVSGEQFF. The chain joins TRBV6-2 or TRBV6-3 to TRBJ2-1; 8 positions agree with TRBD2. CDR1 MNHEY and CDR2 SVGEGT come from the germline V gene. The V and J ends lost 1 base and 9 bases, in that order; junction bases with no gene match: 11. CDR3 length: 16 residues.

About this clonotype itself: Just one base apart from a much larger clone, this may be a read error. The CDR3: CASSRGQTREKLFF. CDR3 DNA: TGTGCCAGCAGCCGCGGACAGACGAGGGAAAAACTGTTTTTT. V usage is TRBV7-2 and J usage is TRBJ1-4; D is possibly TRBD1 (6 bases). The CDR3 runs to 14 residues. Trimming pared 5 bases from V and 8 bases from J, leaving 15 bases between. CDR1 and CDR2 (germline): SGHTA, FQGNSA.

This clonotype occurred many times. The chain employs TRBV7-2 and TRBJ2-4; 7 nucleotides align to TRBD1. Germline trimming cut 5 bases from V and 3 bases from J; bases unmatched to any gene: 16. This CDR3 has 18 amino acids. Germline-derived CDR1 and CDR2 are SGHTA and FQGNSA. CDR3 coding DNA: TGTGCCAGCAGCCTAGAAGGGGGCCGAAAGGGATTCAAAAACATTCAGTACTTC. Residues: CASSLEGGRKGFKNIQYF.

This chain links TRBV6-2 or TRBV6-3 with TRBJ2-7; 7 bases are a match to TRBD1. This CDR3 is 15 amino acids long. CDR1 MNHEY and CDR2 SVGEGT come from the germline V gene. V trimming: 4 bases; J trimming: 6 bases; junction bases outside the gene matches: 12. CDR3 in DNA: TGTGCCAGCAGTTTAACCCTGACAGGGCTAGGCGAGCAGTACGTC. Encoded protein: CASSLTLTGLGEQYV.

This clonotype was counted ten times or more. CDR3 in DNA: TGTGCCAGCAGGGAGAGCAATCAGCCCCAGCATTTT. Its protein product is CASRESNQPQHF. The chain has TRBV28 and TRBJ1-5; D gene unclear. V lost 6 bases and J lost 1, with 4 bases in between. The CDR3 runs to 12 residues. The germline V gene encodes CDR1 MDHEN and CDR2 SYDVKM.

This clonotype has just a few counts. The chain uses TRBV11-3 and TRBJ2-3; unclear D gene. Trimming shortened V by 9 bases and J by 3 bases, and 7 bases separated the two germline ends. This CDR3 has 11 amino acids. The germline CDR1 and CDR2 sequences are SGHNT and YENEEA. The CDR3 DNA follows: TGTGCCAGTTTGGCGACAGATACGCAGTATTTT. Translating it yields CASLATDTQYF.

This sequence joins TRBV6-5 and TRBJ2-7; 8 nucleotides agree with TRBD2. The CDR3 has 16 residues. The germline gives CDR1 MNHEY, CDR2 SVGAGI. With 0 bases clipped from V and 7 bases from J, the junction kept 11 bases outside the gene matches. CDR3 in DNA: TGTGCCAGCAGTTACTCCCCGACTAGCGTCGGAAGGGAGCAGTACGTC. As protein: CASSYSPTSVGREQYV.

This clonotype was found a few times. CDR3 sequence: CSAKRIDREAQPQHF. The CDR3 DNA reads as TGCAGTGCTAAACGTATCGACAGGGAGGCTCAGCCCCAGCATTTT. The V call is TRBV20-1, the J call TRBJ1-5; 7 bases fit TRBD1. The CDR3 covers 15 residues. The germline V gene has CDR1 DFQATT and CDR2 SNEGSKA (reference sequence). The junction had 12 bases not matched to a gene; V was cut back by 4 bases and J by 6 bases.

The V call is TRBV4-1, the J call TRBJ1-5; 10 positions agree with TRBD1. V was clipped by 1 base and J by 4 bases; unmatched bases: 7. The CDR3 has 17 residues. Looked up from germline, CDR1 is MGHRA and CDR2 is YSYEKL. CDR3 amino acids: CASSQVGTGDGNQPQHF. In DNA, the CDR3 is TGCGCCAGCAGCCAAGTTGGGACAGGGGATGGGAATCAGCCCCAGCATTTT.

The chain employs TRBV10-3 and TRBJ1-4; D ambiguous. Germline V CDR1 and CDR2: ENHRY, SYGVKD. V lost 4 bases and J lost 8, with 14 bases in between. The CDR3 runs to 14 residues. DNA for the CDR3: TGTGCCATCAGTGTCGGGATCAACGGGGAAAAACTGTTTTTT. This encodes CAISVGINGEKLFF.

The chain recombines TRBV5-6 with TRBJ1-5; a weak D match, TRBD1 (6 bases). CDR1 SGHDT and CDR2 YYEEEE come from the germline V gene. V gave up 6 bases and J gave up 1 base, with 14 bases separating them. The CDR3 runs to 15 residues. The CDR3 spells CASIRTEGSNQPQHF. CDR3 nucleotides: TGTGCCAGCATCAGGACAGAGGGAAGCAATCAGCCCCAGCATTTT. The complete variable domain, with remaining parts taken from reference TRBV5-6 and TRBJ1-5, reads DAGVTQSPTHLIKTRGQQVTLRCSPKSGHDTVSWYQQALGQGPQFIFQYYEEEERQRGNFPDRFSGHQFPNYSSELNVNALLLGDSALYLCASIRTEGSNQPQHFGDGTRLSIL.

The rearrangement joins TRBV9 to TRBJ1-6; D unclear. This CDR3 spans 15 amino acids. The V gene's germline CDR1 is SGDLS and CDR2 YYNGEE. V lost 4 bases to trimming and J lost 6 bases, with 14 bases between them. The CDR3 bases are TGTGCCAGCAGCCAAGGCCCCTGGACTAATTCACCCCTCCACTTT. This translates into CASSQGPWTNSPLHF. Using reference TRBV9 and TRBJ1-6 for the parts outside the CDR3, the full variable domain is DSGVTQTPKHLITATGQRVTLRCSPRSGDLSVYWYQQSLDQGLQFLIQYYNGEERAKGNILERFSAQQFPDLHSELNLSSLELGDSALYFCASSQGPWTNSPLHFGNGTRLTVT.

Only a few counts were recorded for this clonotype. The chain has TRBV19 and TRBJ1-1, with a possible D match to TRBD1 (6 bases). CDR3 size: 14 residues. With 6 bases removed from V and 3 bases from J, the gap between germline ends came to 14 bases. Germline CDR1 is LNHDA and CDR2 is SQIVND (reference sequence). CDR3 coding DNA: TGTGCCAGTAGATCCTGGACAGCTGACACTGAAGCTTTCTTT. Its translation: CASRSWTADTEAFF. The complete variable domain, with remaining parts taken from reference TRBV19 and TRBJ1-1, reads DGGITQSPKYLFRKEGQNVTLSCEQNLNHDAMYWYRQDPGQGLRLIYYSQIVNDFQKGDIAEGYSVSREKKESFPLTVTSAQKNPTAFYLCASRSWTADTEAFFGQGTRLTVV.

This clonotype was detected a few times. The V gene is TRBV29-1, the J gene TRBJ2-1; 12 bases agree with TRBD2. The CDR3 runs 12 residues. CDR1 is SQVTM and CDR2 is ANQGSEA in the germline V gene. The DNA for the CDR3 is TGCACAGCTAGCGGGAGGGCCGATGAGCAGTTCTTC. Protein: CTASGRADEQFF.